This section outlines one T cell receptor beta chain sequence together with its context. This clone showed up just a few times. Its antigen has not been determined. No base quality values were provided; no much bigger clone lies one nucleotide off. Within the sample, other DNA sequences also encode this same CDR3. This entry belongs to a study of beta chain features in type 1 diabetes (dated by TCRdb to 2016 to 2019). About the investigation overall: No differences in mean age, gender distribution, total cell number or subset yield were found between patients and healthy donors. Regulatory and stem cell-like memory subsets were obtained from only 8 patients and about eight healthy donors, while naive and central memory subsets were obtained from all 30 or so donors. A total of roughly 110 million sorted cells were examined across all samples, and the number of cells per subset was strongly correlated with RNA yield. The study compared TCRB repertoires of sorted circulating CD4+ T cell subsets between recently diagnosed type 1 diabetes patients and matched healthy donors. What the work shows at the level of the full study, not this receptor alone: In all four CD4+ subsets, TCRB CDR3 length was moderately but significantly shorter in type 1 diabetes patients. Fewer insertions and more nucleotide deletions at VDJ recombination sites were observed in patients with type 1 diabetes, implying thymic rearrangement abnormalities. Naive, central memory and regulatory TCRB repertoires appeared to be more alike among patients than among healthy donors. Shorter templates might have been favored by PCR, but patient and control samples were amplified and corrected together, so both groups would have been affected equally by any skew. Because small numbers of individuals were included in the HLA sub-analyses, any influence of HLA type on TCRB rearrangement was left unresolved. Because cDNA rather than genomic DNA was sequenced, highly expressing activated cells could have been over-represented, although no difference in activation and CD3 levels was found between groups.

The entire amount of isolated RNA was reverse transcribed using the High Capacity cDNA Reverse Transcription Kit, so the sequenced TCRB transcripts were expressed ones. Deep immunoSEQ sequencing was applied to naive, central memory and regulatory T cell samples, giving an average of roughly 3.6 million total reads per sample. After sorted cells were lysed in RLT buffer, RNA was extracted with DNase-treated RNeasy Micro or Mini kits, with the choice depending on cell number. To prevent cross-contamination, every cell subset was processed on its own, while patient and healthy donor samples were processed together. Using the immunoSEQ multiplex PCR, TCRB sequences were amplified from cDNA into 87-bp fragments spanning the CDR3 region. Sequencing of the amplicons was performed on the Illumina HiSeq platform. The original pipeline was this. Synthetic template baselines were used to correct PCR bias computationally, reads within Hamming distance 2 were collapsed together, and singletons that could not be merged were discarded. Reads were aligned against IMGT to assign V, D and J genes, CDR3 length and insertions or deletions at six rearrangement sites. Clonotype counts were normalized to sorted cell number within each subset before computing true diversity and Gini coefficients with the tcR R package. The overlap coefficient, calculated on TCRB nucleotide sequences, was used to measure repertoire sharing. Out-of-frame TCRB sequences from naive cells were analyzed as a proxy for the pre-selection repertoire. TCRdb limited this immuneACCESS table to in-frame rearrangements with V and J called. A share of clones is missing; checked studies link under half to unresolved V genes, and the rest is unexplained. The DNA was the basis for D and trimming; V, J and clone size are from that table. Across this sample there are about 260,000 clones, with roughly 22% seen only once. The ten biggest clones cover about 0.027% of the sample.

A single peripheral blood draw of approximately 100 mL on average was collected from each donor into heparinised tubes. Naive, central memory, regulatory and stem cell-like memory CD4+ T cells were sorted on a BD FACSAria II using a panel including CD45RO, CCR7, CD25, CD127, CD95 and CD27. A purity above 95% was achieved for all sorted populations. PBMCs were isolated right away by Lymphoprep density gradient centrifugation and were stained directly, without culture. To minimize batch effects, samples were stained and sorted in pairs, one healthy donor with one patient per experiment. Spanning cysteine to phenylalanine, the CDR3 consists of 13 amino acids. The CDR3 DNA has 39 bases and is translated from base 1. Compared with germline, V lacks 0 bases and J lacks 4 bases; bases without a gene match: 0. The germline V gene (reference sequence) supplies CDR1 SGHNT and CDR2 YYREEE.

Recombination joined TRBV5-4 with TRBJ2-5; 7 central bases correspond to TRBD2. The source material was naive CD4+ T cells from blood. The cell subset or site label corresponds to: true naive CD4+ T cells. The source of this sequence is a woman aged 40 to 55 with type 1 diabetes. The DNA sequence is TGTGCCAGCAGCTTGGCGGGGGGAGAGACCCAGTACTTC. It encodes CASSLAGGETQYF.